This T cell receptor beta chain emerged from a study of shared clonotypes between healthy human individuals. Trimming removed 3 bases from V and 4 bases from J; junction bases left unmatched: 6. This CDR3 has 15 amino acids. Germline V gene data show CDR1 as SGHTA and CDR2 as FQGTGA. This clone turned up a few times. Its antigen is not known. Both subsets, CD45RA+ naive and CD45RA-negative memory, were split from the CD4+ cells. Whole-study findings and limits: Naive CD4 clonotype sharing across several donors was 4.5% to 6%.

The assay was carried out at the deep level. TCRdb keeps only in-frame clones here, not all; method: immunoSEQ multiplex PCR. Of around 700,000 clones in the sample, about 78% were seen once. Sequencing was done on a sample of memory CD4+ T cells sorted from blood. Stated subset: CD45RA-negative fraction. The source of this sequence is a woman in her 30s in good health. This rearrangement joins TRBV7-3 to TRBJ1-2; TRBD1 matches at 9 bases. The CDR3 here is CASSFLGQGIYGYTF. The CDR3 DNA reads as TGTGCCAGCAGCTTCCTGGGACAGGGCATCTATGGCTACACCTTC.